This T cell receptor (beta chain) was retrieved from a study of OX40 agonist ivuxolimab in advanced cancers. Study information: Ivuxolimab doses were 0.01, 0.1, 0.3, 1.5, 3 or 10 mg/kg every 2 weeks. Past anti-PD-1, anti-PD-L1 or anti-CTLA-4 therapy was accepted, and approximately 40% had received some. Broader study findings: Expanded clones belonging to CD8+ T cells outnumbered, on average, those of CD4+. Low levels of normalized T-cell clonal expansion also appeared in some nonresponders.

Per the germline V gene, CDR1 is LNHNV and CDR2 is YYDKDF (reference sequence). The CDR3 runs 15 residues. V lost 3 bases, J lost 5 bases, and 16 bases lay in between. The protocol was immunoSEQ multiplex PCR, while the TCRdb copy is restricted to in-frame clones and leaves out a portion. The repertoire consists of about 20,000 clones, with approximately 78% occurring once and the leading ten covering around 15%. Details on this clone: The antigen is undetermined.

The V gene is TRBV15, the J gene TRBJ2-5; possibly TRBD1 for D (5 bases). The source material was CD4+ or CD8+ T cells sorted from blood, sampled in a trial of the OX40 agonist ivuxolimab. The TCR was taken from an adult with an advanced solid tumor such as melanoma, head and neck, liver or kidney cancer. The CDR3: CATSSRSQGMETQYF. DNA of the CDR3: TGTGCCACCAGCAGTAGGTCCCAGGGAATGGAGACCCAGTACTTC.